This passage covers 20 T cell receptor beta chains from one sample sequenced in a study of T cell responses to AZD1222 COVID-19 vaccine. Measured with immunoSEQ multiplex PCR; TCRdb has only the in-frame clones, and not every one. The sample includes 150,000 or so clones, 80% to 90% seen only once; the top ten take more than 7%. The source was peripheral blood, collected on day 0 of AZD1222 vaccination. Receptors were obtained from an adult in good health.

This rearrangement joins TRBV18 to TRBJ2-7; D remains ambiguous. CDR3 length: 14 amino acids. V was pared by 3 bases and J by 7 bases, with 16 bases between. CDR1 and CDR2 (germline): KGHSH, LQKENI. The CDR3 region is CASSPGIPALEQYF. The CDR3 nucleotides are TGTGCCAGCTCACCGGGGATCCCGGCCCTGGAGCAGTACTTC. The full variable domain, completed using reference TRBV18 and TRBJ2-7, is NAGVMQNPRHLVRRRGQEARLRCSPMKGHSHVYWYRQLPEEGLKFMVYLQKENIIDESGMPKERFSAEFPKEGPSILRIQQVVRGDSAAYFCASSPGIPALEQYFGPGTRLTVT.

The V gene is TRBV2, the J gene TRBJ1-4; D gene unclear. V was pared by 3 bases and J by 4 bases, with 9 bases between. The CDR3 has 14 residues. Germline CDR1 reads SNHLY; CDR2 reads FYNNEI. In DNA form, the CDR3 reads TGTGCCAGCAGTGATCGCAACTTTAATGAAAAACTGTTTTTT. Protein: CASSDRNFNEKLFF.

The chain links TRBV2 to TRBJ2-7; unclear D gene. The germline CDR1 and CDR2 sequences are SNHLY and FYNNEI. The CDR3 loop spans 12 amino acids. V lost 3 bases and J 3 bases, leaving 6 bases between the germline ends. In DNA form, the CDR3 reads TGTGCCAGCAGTGAGTCCAGCTACGAGCAGTACTTC. Translation gives CASSESSYEQYF.

The chain links TRBV7-9 to TRBJ2-2; D ambiguous. The CDR3 has 15 amino acids. The germline gives CDR1 SEHNR, CDR2 FQNEAQ (reference sequence). V lost 2 bases and J lost 2, with 9 bases in between. The CDR3 bases are TGTGCCAGCAGCTTATCCGATACTAACACCGGGGAGCTGTTTTTT. It translates to CASSLSDTNTGELFF.

The V and J genes are TRBV9 and TRBJ2-1, with D possibly called TRBD1 or TRBD2 (5 bases each). Trimming removed 0 bases from V and 6 bases from J, with 16 bases in between. Looked up from germline, CDR1 is SGDLS and CDR2 is YYNGEE. The CDR3 is made up of 16 amino acids. The CDR3: CASSVEKDRGANEQFF. The CDR3 DNA follows: TGTGCCAGCAGCGTAGAGAAGGACCGAGGGGCCAATGAGCAGTTCTTC. The whole variable domain, remainder taken from reference TRBV9 and TRBJ2-1, is DSGVTQTPKHLITATGQRVTLRCSPRSGDLSVYWYQQSLDQGLQFLIQYYNGEERAKGNILERFSAQQFPDLHSELNLSSLELGDSALYFCASSVEKDRGANEQFFGPGTRLTVL.

J is TRBJ2-3 and V is TRBV7-2; TRBD2 aligns across 11 bases. This CDR3 spans 16 amino acids. Germline V gives CDR1 SGHTA, CDR2 FQGNSA. The J segment lost 0 bases and the V segment lost 5 bases, leaving 4 bases of the junction unmatched. The CDR3 DNA sequence: TGTGCCAGCAGCCTGAGACTAGCGGGGAGCACAGATACGCAGTATTTT. Translation: CASSLRLAGSTDTQYF.

The chain combines TRBV24-1 with TRBJ2-7; TRBD1 matches 9 bases. Germline-derived CDR1 and CDR2 are KGHDR and SFDVKD. The CDR3 has 14 amino acids. The V and J ends lost 7 bases and 5 bases, in that order; junction bases with no gene match: 8. The CDR3 is CATSPTGGMDEQYF. The CDR3 bases are TGTGCCACCAGCCCTACAGGGGGCATGGACGAGCAGTACTTC.

This clone showed up just once. This chain joins TRBV3-1 (or the pseudogene TRBV3-2) and TRBJ2-2, with a tentative D call TRBD1 (5 bases). V was clipped by 9 bases and J by 6 bases, with 17 bases between them. The CDR3 loop spans 14 amino acids. Germline V gene sequence: CDR1 LGHDT, CDR2 YNNKEL (reference sequence). The CDR3 loop is CASAVHEGAGELFF. CDR3 in DNA: TGTGCCAGTGCAGTTCATGAAGGGGCCGGGGAGCTGTTTTTT.

The chain recombines TRBV19 with TRBJ1-5; the match to TRBD1 covers 7 bases. Unmatched junction bases numbered 9, after V lost 10 bases and J lost 6 bases. Per germline, CDR1 LNHDA and CDR2 SQIVND (reference sequence). The CDR3 is 13 residues long. CDR3 DNA sequence: TGTGCCACCAAAGACAGGGTTGGTCAGCCCCAGCATTTT. Amino acid sequence: CATKDRVGQPQHF. Together with reference TRBV19 and TRBJ1-5, the CDR3 gives the full variable domain: DGGITQSPKYLFRKEGQNVTLSCEQNLNHDAMYWYRQDPGQGLRLIYYSQIVNDFQKGDIAEGYSVSREKKESFPLTVTSAQKNPTAFYLCATKDRVGQPQHFGDGTRLSIL.

The chain uses TRBV25-1 and TRBJ2-3; no firm D call. V shed 4 bases and J shed 1 base, with 6 bases lying between them. From germline, CDR1 is MGHDK and CDR2 SYGVNS. This CDR3 comprises 13 residues. CDR3 protein: CASSVTGTDTQYF. DNA of the CDR3: TGTGCCAGCAGTGTAACAGGCACAGATACGCAGTATTTT.

The gene calls are TRBV14 and TRBJ1-4; TRBD1 is a possible D gene (5 bases). Germline values: CDR1 SGHDN, CDR2 FVKESK. This CDR3 region has 17 residues. V lost 4 bases and J lost 0, with 15 bases in between. The CDR3 nucleotides are TGTGCCAGCAGCCCGTTCGGACATGCTGCAACTAATGAAAAACTGTTTTTT. Protein: CASSPFGHAATNEKLFF.

J is TRBJ2-1 and V is TRBV7-9; no clear D. This CDR3 is 18 amino acids long. Germline lookup yields CDR1 SEHNR and CDR2 FQNEAQ (reference sequence). V lost 0 bases, J lost 4 bases, and 19 bases lay in between. CDR3 DNA: TGTGCCAGCAGCTTAGCCGAGTTCGGCCGCCGGCTTTACAATGAGCAGTTCTTC. Its protein product is CASSLAEFGRRLYNEQFF.

J is TRBJ1-1 and V is TRBV10-1; D possibly corresponds to TRBD1 (5 bases). CDR1 and CDR2 (germline): WNHNN, SYGVQD (reference sequence). Trimming removed 0 bases from V and 5 bases from J, with 13 bases in between. The CDR3 is 15 residues long. CDR3 DNA sequence: TGCGCCAGCAGTGAGTCCCGAGGGGTAGGGACTGAAGCTTTCTTT. Encoded protein: CASSESRGVGTEAFF.

Remarks on this clone: Other DNA sequences in this sample translate to the same CDR3. The chain has TRBV5-1 and TRBJ2-2; D is possibly TRBD2 (5 bases). The germline V gene encodes CDR1 SGHRS and CDR2 YFSETQ. The V and J ends lost 7 bases and 2 bases respectively, with 6 bases between them. CDR3 length equals 12 residues. The CDR3 nucleotides read TGCGCCAGCCGGGATAACACCGGGGAGCTGTTTTTT. Translated: CASRDNTGELFF.

The V gene is TRBV12-5, the J gene TRBJ2-3, with TRBD1 identical over 9 bases. The germline CDR1 and CDR2 sequences are LGHNT and FRNRAP. Germline trimming cut 2 bases from V and 0 bases from J; bases unmatched to any gene: 3. The CDR3 runs to 16 residues. The CDR3 DNA reads TGTGCTAGTGGTTTGTCTGGGACAGGGAGCACAGATACGCAGTATTTT. Translated, it gives CASGLSGTGSTDTQYF.

Written as DNA, the CDR3 is TGTGCCAGCAGGGCGGCAGGGGTAGGGGAAAAACTGTTTTTT. Its protein product is CASRAAGVGEKLFF. The chain is built from TRBV11-2 and TRBJ1-4; D is perhaps TRBD1 (6 bases). In germline, CDR1 is SGHAT, CDR2 FQNNGV. There are 14 residues in the CDR3. V lost 6 bases and J 8 bases, leaving 16 bases between the germline ends.

This clone was seen only once. The chain uses TRBV7-2 and TRBJ2-3; D unresolved. Trimming pared 1 base from V and 0 bases from J, leaving 8 bases between. The CDR3 has 15 amino acids. The germline CDR1 and CDR2 sequences are SGHTA and FQGNSA. The CDR3 region has the DNA TGTGCCAGCAGCTTAGTTTGGTCTAGCACAGATACGCAGTATTTT. It translates to CASSLVWSSTDTQYF.

This chain joins TRBV16 and TRBJ2-7; no reliable D call. This CDR3 is built from 14 residues. The V gene's germline CDR1 is KGHSY and CDR2 FQNENV. Trimming stripped 0 bases from V and 3 bases from J, with 9 bases between. This CDR3 is CASSQSVGFYEQYF. As DNA, the CDR3 is TGTGCCAGCAGCCAATCGGTCGGCTTCTACGAGCAGTACTTC.

The chain combines TRBV2 with TRBJ2-7; D is ambiguous. The V gene's germline CDR1 is SNHLY and CDR2 FYNNEI. V lost 7 bases, J lost 10 bases, and 23 bases lay in between. The CDR3 loop spans 14 amino acids. CDR3 loop: CASTINVATPFQYF. CDR3 nucleotide sequence: TGTGCCAGCACCATCAACGTGGCCACTCCTTTCCAGTACTTC.

The chain recombines TRBV5-6 with TRBJ2-7; D is undetermined. Germline values: CDR1 SGHDT, CDR2 YYEEEE. Trimming took off 3 bases at V and 0 bases at J, with 10 bases between the two ends. The CDR3 has 14 amino acids. CDR3 nucleotides: TGTGCCAGCAGCTACGCCCCCAGCTCCTACGAGCAGTACTTC. Translation gives CASSYAPSSYEQYF.